These 18 T cell receptor beta chains came from one sample sequenced in a study of T cells in Graves' hyperthyroidism and ophthalmopathy (dated by TCRdb to 2018 to 2020). Library preparation was by multiplex PCR. The reads were generated on an Illumina HiSeq 2000. The TCR beta CDR3 regions were amplified from RNA transcripts. A first-round RT-PCR of the TCR CDR3 used the HTBI primer set with the Qiagen OneStep RT-PCR kit. TCRdb applied fastp at Q25 and MiXCR to the public reads, then kept only in-frame beta chains. Rows matching on CDR3 protein sequence are summarized as one entry with the most common DNA and genes. The table for this sample lists 300,000 to 400,000 distinct CDR3 sequences; under 15% of them were counted only once. 9.2% of the sample is in the top ten clones. Sequencing was carried out using blood. The receptors shown here come from a young woman with Graves' hyperthyroidism.

This clonotype was recorded a few times. This chain connects TRBV4-1 to TRBJ2-3; TRBD2 matches 13 bases. Germline assignment: CDR1 MGHRA and CDR2 YSYEKL. The CDR3 covers 20 residues. After removal of 1 base from V and 5 bases from J, the junction contained 15 bases not matched to a gene. CDR3 nucleotide sequence: TGCGCCAGCAGCCAAGCAGGACTAGCGGGGGCCATACCACGGAAAGATACGCAGTATTTT. Amino acids: CASSQAGLAGAIPRKDTQYF.

This clonotype was observed many times. This chain uses TRBV7-2 with TRBJ2-3, with D perhaps matching TRBD2 (6 bases). V was trimmed by 2 bases and J by 2 bases, leaving 11 bases between them. The germline V gene has CDR1 SGHTA and CDR2 FQGNSA. The CDR3 totals 15 residues. CDR3 sequence: CASSLLAATTDTQYF. The CDR3 coding sequence is TGTGCCAGCAGCTTATTAGCGGCCACCACAGATACGCAGTATTTT.

The table lists this clonotype with a few counts. CDR3 sequence: CASSVTGTENEAFF. Written as DNA, the CDR3 is TGTGCCAGCAGCGTCACCGGGACAGAGAATGAAGCTTTCTTT. The chain combines TRBV9 with TRBJ1-1; 7 nucleotides agree with TRBD1. The germline gives CDR1 SGDLS, CDR2 YYNGEE. CDR3 length equals 14 residues. The junction had 8 bases not matched to a gene; V was cut back by 2 bases and J by 7 bases.

This clonotype was found many times. V gene TRBV10-3 combines with J gene TRBJ1-1; D perhaps matches TRBD1 (5 bases). The germline V and J ends were trimmed by 3 bases and 1 base, with 6 bases remaining between them. Germline V lookup: CDR1 ENHRY, CDR2 SYGVKD. This CDR3 region has 13 residues. CDR3 sequence (DNA): TGTGCCATCAGTGAAACAGGGAACACTGAAGCTTTCTTT. Translated: CAISETGNTEAFF.

This clonotype has a count of ten or more. The V and J genes are TRBV27 and TRBJ2-7; possible D gene TRBD1, 5 bases. The CDR3 has 13 residues. From germline, CDR1 is MNHEY and CDR2 SMNVEV (reference sequence). V lost 8 bases and J 5 bases, leaving 16 bases between the germline ends. The CDR3 DNA reads as TGTGCCAGCGCCCCCCTGGGGCCCCACGAGCAGTACTTC. Amino acid sequence: CASAPLGPHEQYF.

As to this clonotype: A read error may produce the germline difference seen at one junction end. V and J are TRBV12-3 or TRBV12-4 and TRBJ1-1; D is perhaps TRBD1 (5 bases). The CDR3 sequence is 11 residues long. The CDR3 sequence: CAGSLDSEAFF. DNA of the CDR3: TGTGCCGGCAGTCTCGACAGTGAAGCTTTCTTT.

This clonotype was counted at least ten times. The V gene is TRBV20-1, the J gene TRBJ2-1; 9 nucleotides agree with TRBD2. J gave up 9 bases and V 3 bases, and 6 bases lay outside the gene matches. The CDR3 sequence is 13 residues long. CDR1 is DFQATT, CDR2 SNEGSKA, per germline (reference sequence). The CDR3 loop reads CSASGGRAGEQFF. The CDR3 DNA follows: TGCAGTGCTAGCGGCGGGAGGGCCGGTGAGCAGTTCTTC.

This clonotype was seen many times. The CDR3 DNA is TGCAGTGCTAGAGATCCCGAAGGTGGCACTGAAGCTTTCTTT. It translates to CSARDPEGGTEAFF. The rearrangement uses TRBV20-1 and TRBJ1-1; D is uncertain. CDR1 and CDR2 from the germline V gene are DFQATT and SNEGSKA (reference sequence). Trimming removed 0 bases from V and 4 bases from J, with 12 bases in between. The CDR3 runs 14 residues.

This clonotype has a count of ten or more. This chain joins TRBV28 and TRBJ2-6; 8 bases fit TRBD1. The CDR3 runs 14 residues. J was trimmed by 11 bases and V by 1 base; bases with no gene match: 4. Germline loops: CDR1 MDHEN, CDR2 SYDVKM. CDR3 DNA: TGTGCCAGCAGTTTATCACAGGGGGGTGACGTCCTGACTTTC. This encodes CASSLSQGGDVLTF.

This clonotype was observed a single time. The junction differs from germline at one of its ends, possibly a read error. This chain connects TRBV19 to TRBJ2-1; D perhaps matches TRBD2 (6 bases). The germline gives CDR1 LNHDA, CDR2 SQIVND (reference sequence). The length of the CDR3 is 14 residues. CDR3: CASSTGTELNEQSF. The CDR3 DNA reads as TGTGCCAGTAGTACCGGGACTGAGCTCAATGAGCAGTCCTTC.

This clonotype was detected ten times or more. The chain carries TRBV27 and TRBJ1-5, with 8 nucleotides matching TRBD1. Germline assignment: CDR1 MNHEY and CDR2 SMNVEV (reference sequence). The CDR3 spans 14 residues. V lost 5 bases, J lost 6 bases, and 6 bases stayed unmatched. CDR3 DNA sequence: TGTGCCAGCAGTGTCCAGGGGGCGAGTCAGCCCCAGCATTTT. This codes for CASSVQGASQPQHF.

This clonotype was counted only a few times. This sequence may be a read error, since a much larger clone differs from it by one base. This CDR3 is CASGYTYKQYF. The CDR3 DNA sequence: TGTGCCAGCGGTTATACCTACAAGCAGTACTTC. The chain recombines TRBV12-3 or TRBV12-4 with TRBJ2-7; no firm D call. The CDR3 contains 11 residues.

In this sample, this clonotype turned up many times. The chain is built from TRBV6-4 and TRBJ2-2; 7 bases align to TRBD1. With V trimmed by 6 bases and J by 6 bases, 10 bases remained unmatched. The CDR3 is 15 amino acids. CDR1 and CDR2 from the germline V gene are MRHNA and SNTAGT. The CDR3 DNA reads TGTGCCAGCAGCCCAGACAGGGTGGGGTCCGGGGAGCTGTTTTTT. This translates into CASSPDRVGSGELFF.

This clonotype was detected many times. This chain connects TRBV3-1 to TRBJ1-5; D uncertain. The CDR3 consists of 16 residues. CDR1 and CDR2 (germline): LGHDT, YNNKEL (reference sequence). The V and J ends lost 0 bases and 7 bases respectively, with 16 bases between them. The CDR3 loop is CASSQDFAAGGQPQHF. The CDR3 DNA reads TGTGCCAGCAGCCAAGATTTTGCGGCAGGTGGGCAGCCCCAGCATTTT.

This clonotype was counted ten times or more. The V gene is TRBV5-6, the J gene TRBJ2-5; D call uncertain. Trimming left V 0 bases short and J 2 bases short, with 8 bases between. CDR1 and CDR2 (germline): SGHDT, YYEEEE. This CDR3 has 14 residues. The CDR3 nucleotides are TGTGCCAGCAGCTTGGCAGGCGAGCAAGAGACCCAGTACTTC. Encoded protein: CASSLAGEQETQYF.

This clonotype appeared a few times. The rearrangement links TRBV7-9 to TRBJ2-7, with 8 positions matching TRBD2. There are 15 residues in the CDR3. Germline V lookup: CDR1 SEHNR, CDR2 FQNEAQ (reference sequence). V lost 1 base, J lost 3 bases, and 5 bases stayed unmatched. CDR3: CASSLERGGFYEQYF. CDR3 DNA sequence: TGTGCCAGCAGCTTAGAGCGCGGGGGGTTCTACGAGCAGTACTTC.

Note on this clonotype: A much larger clone lies one base from this, so it may be a read error. This chain uses TRBV13 with TRBJ2-3; 8 nucleotides agree with TRBD2. Per the germline V gene, CDR1 is PRHDT and CDR2 is FYEKMQ (reference sequence). The CDR3 spans 15 residues. The CDR3 DNA sequence: TGTGCCAGCGGCTTTAGCGGGACTGATGTGGATACGCAGTATTTT. It specifies CASGFSGTDVDTQYF.

There are many counts of this clonotype. The genes are TRBV5-1 and TRBJ2-2; D is unclear. Looked up from germline, CDR1 is SGHRS and CDR2 is YFSETQ. The length of the CDR3 is 13 residues. V was trimmed by 0 bases and J by 8 bases, leaving 8 bases between them. The CDR3 region has the DNA TGCGCCAGCAGCTTGGCCGATTCTGGGGAGCTGTTTTTT. Translated, it gives CASSLADSGELFF.